Only a few counts were recorded for the clone carrying this T cell receptor beta chain. What it recognizes is unknown. This sample was included in a study of T-cell memory formation after mild COVID-19. Study details: Largely donor-specific sequence clusters came from a couple of donors.

Whole-study results and caveats: Those CD4+ clones that contracted were mainly in CM and EM (CD8+ ones in EMRA). CD4+ bias marked clones expanding day 15 to 37, unlike balanced contracting clones.

Per the germline V gene, CDR1 is DFQATT and CDR2 is SNEGSKA (reference sequence). This CDR3 is 16 amino acids long. The V and J ends lost 2 bases and 6 bases, in that order; junction bases with no gene match: 16. TCRalpha and TCRbeta libraries used 5'RACE with constant-segment primers and UMIs. TCRdb called the 5' RACE reads again in MiXCR, with one record for every CDR3 protein. The data hold hundreds of thousands of distinct CDR3 sequences, with about 20% observed a single time. The clonotype was recovered from an adult woman who had mild COVID-19 (a few samples of this study predate the infection). Cell type and time point are not known. The rearrangement uses TRBV20-1 and TRBJ2-7, with 7 nucleotides matching TRBD2. Material for sequencing was PBMCs or a T cell subset sorted from them (not recorded which). The CDR3 bases are TGCAGTGCTAGACTTAGGGCGGGAGAGGTCCGCGCCGAGCAGTACTTC. Residues: CSARLRAGEVRAEQYF.